This T cell receptor (beta chain) stems from a study of tissue T cells after allogeneic stem cell transplantation. Across the whole study: Graft-versus-host disease patients received grafts, four unmodified and three CD34-selected to deplete T cells. Samples with visible lymphocytes on H&E were prioritized for sequencing.

Using immunoSEQ multiplex PCR, the repertoire was profiled, and TCRdb retains in-frame clones only, with some absent. The sample has some 3,200 clones, less than 65% seen once. Steroid-refractory graft-versus-host disease after allogeneic hematopoietic cell transplant qualified adults for prospective research-autopsy enrollment. Median post-mortem interval was roughly 9.5 hours for GI, liver, skin and lymphoid tissues. V dropped 1 base and J dropped 6 bases, with 10 bases sitting between them. CDR3 length: 14 amino acids. CDR1 is SGHDN, CDR2 FVKESK, per germline. A word on this clone: The antigen is not known.

The study, taken as a whole, reports: Shared clones across patients were few; motif clustering revealed tissue-specific shared signatures.

The origin of this receptor is a male patient at least 60 years old with steroid-refractory graft-versus-host disease after an allogeneic stem cell transplant. Some T cells may originate from the graft donor. The source material was jejunal tissue, sampled at autopsy. This sequence joins TRBV14 and TRBJ1-5; D is perhaps TRBD1 (6 bases). The CDR3 sequence: CASSQAGGSQPQHF. DNA of the CDR3: TGTGCCAGCAGCCAAGCGGGGGGCAGTCAGCCCCAGCATTTT. Together with reference TRBV14 and TRBJ1-5, the CDR3 gives the full variable domain: EAGVTQFPSHSVIEKGQTVTLRCDPISGHDNLYWYRRVMGKEIKFLLHFVKESKQDESGMPNNRFLAERTGGTYSTLKVQPAELEDSGVYFCASSQAGGSQPQHFGDGTRLSIL.